The sample holds many counts of the clone carrying this T cell receptor beta chain. The V segment lost 4 bases and the J segment 6 bases; nucleotides outside the gene matches: 5. Germline V gene lookup returns CDR1 LGHDT and CDR2 YNNKEL (reference sequence). CDR3 size: 15 residues. The data stem from a study of T cells in Graves' hyperthyroidism and ophthalmopathy. RNA transcripts yielded amplified TCR beta CDR3 regions. In the first-round RT-PCR of the TCR CDR3, the HTBI primer set was used. TCRdb reprocessed the multiplex PCR reads with MiXCR, giving one entry per CDR3 protein. The data contain around 600,000 distinct CDR3 sequences, around 16% of them seen just once; the ten biggest clones take up around 3.5%.

This TCR was sampled from a woman in her thirties or forties with Graves' ophthalmopathy. What was sequenced was blood. The rearrangement joins TRBV3-1 to TRBJ2-3; 12 bases map to TRBD2. The CDR3 here is CASSRTSGVSDTQYF. CDR3 DNA: TGTGCCAGCAGCCGGACTAGCGGGGTTTCGGATACGCAGTATTTT.